Listed here is a single T cell receptor beta chain. Its antigen is as yet unknown. This sample is drawn from a study of vaccination and CD4 T cells after COVID-19. Study results and limitations: Analysis of convalescent patients found that 304 of 307 vaccine-specific clones were spike mono-reactive.

Treatment specified: roughly 11-day PBMC culture with coronavirus spike peptide pools or control peptides (ViraFEST assay). Positive PCR tests came between March and December 2020, ahead of the US Alpha, Beta and Delta variants. Half-medium replacement with fresh IL-2 medium took place on days 3 and 7. Germline values: CDR1 DFQATT, CDR2 SNEGSKA (reference sequence). Trimming at V came to 5 bases and at J to 10 bases, leaving 22 bases not matched to a gene. The CDR3 runs to 19 residues. Sequenced with the Oncomine TCR Beta short-read assay was DNA taken from cultured CD4+ T cells. Scientists extracted genomic DNA from CD4+ T cells grown in culture. TCRdb re-derived calls from the PCR reads in MiXCR, one entry per CDR3 protein. The sample records about 20,000 distinct CDR3 sequences, less than 55% being singletons.

The sequencing sample was made of CD4+ T cells from blood, cultured in vitro. V and J are TRBV20-1 and TRBJ2-1; 14 bases fit TRBD2. This sequence originates from a human donor who had recovered from COVID-19. CDR3 in amino acids: CSAHAYTGTSGRIRGEQFF. The CDR3 DNA is TGCAGTGCTCACGCCTATACCGGGACTAGCGGGAGAATAAGGGGGGAGCAGTTCTTC.